This T cell receptor beta chain was recovered during a study of T cell changes during pregnancy in multiple sclerosis. Assay: immunoSEQ multiplex PCR; the TCRdb copy retains only in-frame clones and omits some. The sample consists of 88,000 or so clones, just over 90% of them appearing once. Germline V gene data show CDR1 as MNHEY and CDR2 as SVGAGI. The CDR3 is 14 amino acids. With 1 base removed from V and 6 bases from J, the gap between germline ends came to 13 bases. The chain couples TRBV6-5 to TRBJ2-7; no clear D gene. Sequences were derived from peripheral blood, sampled before pregnancy. The source is a female donor with multiple sclerosis, enrolled in a pregnancy study. The CDR3 sequence: CASSYLRNRIEQYF. The CDR3 nucleotides read TGTGCCAGCAGTTACTTGCGGAACCGAATCGAGCAGTACTTC.